This section outlines one T cell receptor (beta chain) sequence together with its context. Sequenced by immunoSEQ multiplex PCR; TCRdb stores in-frame clones only, minus some. The table records 200,000 to 250,000 clones, more than 80% of them present only once. This record belongs to a study of blood T cell repertoires in COVID-19. Study in general: From the United States, Italy and Spain came samples of acute and convalescent COVID-19.

The germline V and J ends were trimmed by 2 bases and 4 bases, with 9 bases remaining between them. The CDR3 covers 13 residues. Sequencing was done on a sample of PBMCs or T cells enriched from blood (not recorded which). V is TRBV12-3 or TRBV12-4 and J is TRBJ2-7, with a tentative D call TRBD1 (6 bases). The TCR comes from a man in his 60s who had recovered from COVID-19. The CDR3 spells CASSLTGTYEQYF. CDR3 coding DNA: TGTGCCAGCAGTTTAACAGGGACGTACGAGCAGTACTTC.